This T cell receptor (beta chain) derives from a study of blood T cell repertoires in COVID-19. Germline CDR1 is MDHEN and CDR2 is SYDVKM. The germline V and J ends were trimmed by 5 bases and 5 bases, with 16 bases remaining between them. The CDR3 loop spans 15 amino acids. This table comes from immunoSEQ multiplex PCR, and its TCRdb copy is limited to in-frame clones, with some not included. The data show roughly 280,000 clones, around 84% seen once. Sequencing was carried out using peripheral blood. This clonotype was obtained from a man between 60 and 75 years old with acute or convalescent COVID-19. This rearrangement joins TRBV28 to TRBJ2-1; perhaps TRBD1 as D (6 bases). The CDR3 sequence: CASSTAGAENNEQFF. In DNA, the CDR3 is TGTGCCAGCAGTACCGCAGGGGCGGAGAACAATGAGCAGTTCTTC.